This T cell receptor beta chain was recorded in a study of T-cell reconstitution after alpha-beta-depleted transplantation in children. TCRbeta library preparation incorporated unique molecular identifiers. TCRdb passed the PCR reads through MiXCR, listing each CDR3 protein once. The table lists 500,000 to 650,000 distinct CDR3 sequences, 10% to 15% of them singletons, with over 2% in the top ten. CDR3 length equals 14 residues. The V and J ends lost 2 bases and 4 bases, in that order; junction bases with no gene match: 4. This TCR came from a male patient between 10 and 17 years old who had a stem cell transplant for acute myeloid leukemia, so the T cells may come from the graft donor. The V and J genes are TRBV12-3 or TRBV12-4 and TRBJ2-5; 7 bases align to TRBD1. Source: PBMCs, mostly from graft donor cells, taken 360 days after TCRalphabeta/CD19-depleted stem cell transplant. The CDR3 region has the DNA TGTGCCAGCAGTTTATATCAGGGGGTAGAGACCCAGTACTTC. It translates to CASSLYQGVETQYF.